The T cell receptor beta chain described here comes from a study of cytomegalovirus exposure and HLA in healthy donors. The PCR had 60 Vbeta and 13 Jbeta primers. Some clones are missing from TCRdb's copy, which holds only in-frame ones; the method was immunoSEQ multiplex PCR. Of 120,000 to 150,000 clones in the sample, nearly 80% were seen once. Regarding the study as a whole: Data from an earlier analysis indicated that most TCR beta V segments were productive either about 87% or about 30% of the time.

A remark on this clone: What it binds is not known.

Sequenced material: PBMCs. The TCR comes from a male donor in good health and CMV-seronegative.

The CDR3 DNA reads TGTGCCAGCAGTTCCCTAAATTACGAGCAGTACTTC. Residues: CASSSLNYEQYF. This sequence joins TRBV6-6 and TRBJ2-7, with unresolved D. The ends were cut back, 4 bases at V and 4 bases at J, with 8 bases in the middle. Germline-derived CDR1 and CDR2 are MNHNY and SVGAGI (reference sequence). This CDR3 has 12 amino acids.